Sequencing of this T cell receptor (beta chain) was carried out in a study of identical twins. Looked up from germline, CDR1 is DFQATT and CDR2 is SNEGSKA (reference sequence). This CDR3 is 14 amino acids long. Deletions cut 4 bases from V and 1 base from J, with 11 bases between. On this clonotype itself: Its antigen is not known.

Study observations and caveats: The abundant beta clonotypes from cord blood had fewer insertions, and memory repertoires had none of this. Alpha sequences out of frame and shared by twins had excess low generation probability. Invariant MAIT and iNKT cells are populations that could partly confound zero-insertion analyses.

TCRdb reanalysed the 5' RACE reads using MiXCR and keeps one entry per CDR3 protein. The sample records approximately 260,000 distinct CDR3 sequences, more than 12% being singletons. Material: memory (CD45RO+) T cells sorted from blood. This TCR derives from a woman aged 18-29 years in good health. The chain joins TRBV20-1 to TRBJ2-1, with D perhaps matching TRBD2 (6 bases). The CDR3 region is CSAKEGWSYNEQFF. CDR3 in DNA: TGCAGTGCTAAGGAGGGGTGGTCCTACAATGAGCAGTTCTTC.